The 18 T cell receptor beta chains presented below share a single source sample, sequenced in a study of blood T cell repertoires in COVID-19 (dated by TCRdb to 2020 to 2021). Preparation of the library involved the immunoSEQ multiplex PCR assay. TCRdb carries this immuneACCESS record with in-frame sequences only. Its versions omit some clonotypes, under half of them owing to an unresolved V gene in the studies checked, with the rest unexplained. In all, the sample holds 130,000 or so clones, and 85% to 90% of those were seen once. The ten largest clonotypes hold approximately 1.5% of the sample. The sequenced sample was peripheral blood. The receptors stem from a human donor in a cohort sampled during active COVID-19.

The chain carries TRBV27 and TRBJ2-7; D call uncertain. V was pared by 8 bases and J by 2 bases, with 13 bases between. The CDR3 totals 13 residues. Germline V lookup: CDR1 MNHEY, CDR2 SMNVEV (reference sequence). The CDR3 coding sequence is TGTGCCAGCGGGCTCCCAGGAACCTACGAGCAGTACTTC. Residues: CASGLPGTYEQYF.

The chain has TRBV5-4 and TRBJ2-5; 9 bases are shared with TRBD1. Looked up from germline, CDR1 is SGHNT and CDR2 is YYREEE (reference sequence). V gave up 3 bases and J gave up 4 bases; unmatched junction bases: 4. The CDR3 totals 14 residues. The CDR3 region has the DNA TGTGCCAGCAGCTGGGACAGGGAGGGAGAGACCCAGTACTTC. Translation gives CASSWDREGETQYF.

V gene TRBV10-3 combines with J gene TRBJ1-5; possibly TRBD1 for D (6 bases). The germline V and J ends were trimmed by 4 bases and 7 bases, with 17 bases remaining between them. Germline V gives CDR1 ENHRY, CDR2 SYGVKD. The CDR3 loop spans 15 amino acids. This chain's CDR3 is CAISALGAEGQPQHF. The CDR3 bases are TGTGCCATCAGTGCCCTGGGGGCAGAAGGACAGCCCCAGCATTTT.

The V gene is TRBV5-4, the J gene TRBJ1-6; no definite D call. Germline CDR1 reads SGHNT; CDR2 reads YYREEE (reference sequence). There are 14 residues in the CDR3. V dropped 0 bases and J dropped 6 bases, with 7 bases sitting between them. The CDR3, as DNA: TGTGCCAGCAGCTTGGGACTCAGTAATTCACCCCTCCACTTT. This sequence encodes CASSLGLSNSPLHF.

This chain links TRBV7-9 with TRBJ2-1, with a tentative D call TRBD1 (6 bases). In germline, CDR1 is SEHNR, CDR2 FQNEAQ (reference sequence). Trimming left V 5 bases short and J 6 bases short, with 20 bases between. The CDR3 runs to 16 residues. DNA for the CDR3: TGTGCCAGCAGCCCAACCCGAGACAGGAGCCTCAATGAGCAGTTCTTC. Translation: CASSPTRDRSLNEQFF.

The V and J genes are TRBV24-1 and TRBJ2-2; D might be TRBD1 (5 bases). Germline V gene sequence: CDR1 KGHDR, CDR2 SFDVKD. Deletions cut 2 bases from V and 1 base from J, with 7 bases between. There are 15 residues in the CDR3. For the CDR3, the DNA is TGTGCCACCAGTGATTCTGACAGGAACACCGGGGAGCTGTTTTTT. Translating it yields CATSDSDRNTGELFF.

This chain connects TRBV10-3 to TRBJ1-1, with D perhaps TRBD1 (6 bases). The V gene lost 7 bases and the J gene lost 4 bases, with 16 bases spanning the gap. There are 14 residues in the CDR3. The germline V gene encodes CDR1 ENHRY and CDR2 SYGVKD. The CDR3 DNA sequence: TGTGCCATCACCCCTCGGGGGGCAAGCACTGAAGCTTTCTTT. It translates to CAITPRGASTEAFF.

Turning to this clone: Other DNA sequences of this sample code for an identical CDR3. The chain employs TRBV5-5 and TRBJ1-1, with D possibly TRBD1 on 6 matching bases. V was clipped by 0 bases and J by 1 base, with 10 bases between them. Germline CDR1 SGHKS, CDR2 YYEKEE (reference sequence). CDR3 length equals 15 residues. The CDR3 DNA is TGTGCCAGCAGCTTGGTGGGGGCGGAGAACACTGAAGCTTTCTTT. It yields the protein CASSLVGAENTEAFF.

The V gene is TRBV10-3, the J gene TRBJ2-3; TRBD2 aligns across 15 bases. V lost 6 bases to trimming and J lost 2 bases; unmatched junction nucleotides: 6. The CDR3 is 17 amino acids. CDR1 is ENHRY, CDR2 SYGVKD, per germline. CDR3 sequence reads: CAIRGTSGGPYTDTQYF. In DNA form, the CDR3 reads TGTGCCATCAGGGGGACTAGCGGGGGGCCTTACACAGATACGCAGTATTTT.

This chain links TRBV27 with TRBJ2-5, with TRBD1 identical over 9 bases. The CDR3 totals 16 residues. The germline V gene has CDR1 MNHEY and CDR2 SMNVEV (reference sequence). V was clipped by 4 bases and J by 5 bases; unmatched bases: 11. The CDR3 spells CASSSPSQGALETQYF. The CDR3 DNA is TGTGCCAGCAGTTCCCCCTCACAGGGGGCATTGGAGACCCAGTACTTC.

V usage is TRBV9 and J usage is TRBJ1-1; D unresolved. The V and J ends lost 0 bases and 5 bases respectively, with 11 bases between them. CDR3 length: 14 residues. Germline CDR1 is SGDLS and CDR2 is YYNGEE. Here the CDR3 DNA reads TGTGCCAGCAGCGTAGTCGGAGCCAGTACTGAAGCTTTCTTT. As protein: CASSVVGASTEAFF.

V usage is TRBV7-8 and J usage is TRBJ2-1; 13 bases line up with TRBD2. Germline CDR1 SGHVS, CDR2 FQNEAQ. The CDR3 totals 17 residues. V gave up 6 bases and J gave up 10 bases; unmatched junction bases: 15. The CDR3 DNA reads as TGTGCCAGCAGTTCCCCAGGATTAGGACTAGCGGGAGTCGAGCAGTTCTTC. Its translation is CASSSPGLGLAGVEQFF.

This clone was recorded once. In DNA, the CDR3 is TGCAGCGTTAATAGCGGGAGGGCCGGCTACGAGCAGTACTTC. It is translated as CSVNSGRAGYEQYF. The rearrangement uses TRBV29-1 and TRBJ2-7; 11 nucleotides line up with TRBD2. CDR1 and CDR2 from the germline V gene are SQVTM and ANQGSEA. This CDR3 has 14 amino acids. The trim removed 5 bases at V and 3 bases at J, leaving 6 bases unmatched.

This clone appeared a single time. The V call is TRBV6-1, the J call TRBJ2-3; possibly TRBD2 for D (5 bases). Germline CDR1 reads MNHNS; CDR2 reads SASEGT. V was shortened by 0 bases and J by 6 bases, with 13 bases between the two germline ends. The CDR3 is made up of 15 amino acids. CDR3 sequence: CASSEASGEKDTQYF. CDR3 DNA sequence: TGTGCCAGCAGTGAAGCTTCCGGGGAGAAGGATACGCAGTATTTT.

Here the CDR3 DNA reads TGTGCCAGCAGCTTAGACGGCACAGCGGGGACCCAAGAGACCCAGTACTTC. It encodes CASSLDGTAGTQETQYF. The rearrangement joins TRBV7-2 to TRBJ2-5; 7 positions match TRBD2. CDR3 size: 17 residues. The ends lost 1 base at V and 1 base at J; junction bases unmatched: 9. Germline loops: CDR1 SGHTA, CDR2 FQGNSA.

This chain joins TRBV11-1 and TRBJ1-2; D might be TRBD1 (5 bases). The length of the CDR3 is 13 residues. CDR1 and CDR2 from the germline V gene are SGHAT and FQDESV (reference sequence). The V end lost 5 bases, the J end lost 6 bases, and 13 bases lay between the germline ends. CDR3: CASSPQGSHGYTF. The CDR3 DNA follows: TGTGCCAGCAGCCCGCAGGGCTCCCATGGCTACACCTTC.

V is TRBV18 and J is TRBJ2-5; 7 nucleotides match TRBD1. The CDR3 contains 13 residues. J gave up 5 bases and V 6 bases, and 6 bases lay outside the gene matches. Germline lookup yields CDR1 KGHSH and CDR2 LQKENI. CDR3 protein: CASSRQGFETQYF. CDR3 nucleotides: TGTGCCAGCTCGCGACAGGGCTTCGAGACCCAGTACTTC. The full variable domain, completed using reference TRBV18 and TRBJ2-5, is NAGVMQNPRHLVRRRGQEARLRCSPMKGHSHVYWYRQLPEEGLKFMVYLQKENIIDESGMPKERFSAEFPKEGPSILRIQQVVRGDSAAYFCASSRQGFETQYFGPGTRLLVL.

Of note for this clone: One end of the junction does not line up with germline, which may come from a read error. This sequence joins TRBV30 and TRBJ2-4; 7 nucleotides align to TRBD1. Germline CDR1 reads GTSNPN; CDR2 reads SVGIG (reference sequence). The CDR3 is made up of 11 amino acids. CDR3 bases: TGTGCCTGGGGTACTCCCGGGACAGCTAGCTTC. Amino acids: CAWGTPGTASF. The entire variable domain, with the rest obtained from reference TRBV30 and TRBJ2-4, is as follows: SQTIHQWPATLVQPVGSPLSLECTVEGTSNPNLYWYRQAAGRGLQLLFYSVGIGQISSEVPQNLSASRPQDRQFILSSKKLLLSDSGFYLCAWGTPGTASFGAGTRLSVL.